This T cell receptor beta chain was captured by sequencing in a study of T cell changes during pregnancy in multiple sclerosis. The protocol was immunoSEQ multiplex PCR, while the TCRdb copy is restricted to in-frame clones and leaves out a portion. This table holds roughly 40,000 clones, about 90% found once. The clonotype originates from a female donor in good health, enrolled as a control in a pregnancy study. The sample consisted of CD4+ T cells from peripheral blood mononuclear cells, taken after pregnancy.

The CDR3 here is CASSPPSGSYDNEQFF. The CDR3 bases are TGTGCCAGCAGCCCTCCTAGCGGGAGCTACGACAATGAGCAGTTCTTC. The chain is built from TRBV9 and TRBJ2-1, with TRBD2 matching 10 bases. V trimming: 4 bases; J trimming: 5 bases; junction bases outside the gene matches: 9. Germline-derived CDR1 and CDR2 are SGDLS and YYNGEE. The CDR3 has 16 amino acids.